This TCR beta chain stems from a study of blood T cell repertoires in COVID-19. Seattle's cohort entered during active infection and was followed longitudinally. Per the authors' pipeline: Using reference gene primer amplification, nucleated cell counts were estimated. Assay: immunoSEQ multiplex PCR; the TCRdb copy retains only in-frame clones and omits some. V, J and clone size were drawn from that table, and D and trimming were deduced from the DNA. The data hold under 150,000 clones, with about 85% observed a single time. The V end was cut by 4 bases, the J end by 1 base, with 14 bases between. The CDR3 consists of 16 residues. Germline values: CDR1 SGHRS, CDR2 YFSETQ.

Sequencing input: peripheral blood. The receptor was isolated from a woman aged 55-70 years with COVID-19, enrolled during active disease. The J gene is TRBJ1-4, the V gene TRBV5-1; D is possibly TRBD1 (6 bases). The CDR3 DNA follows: TGCGCCAGCAGCGTCACAGGGTTGGGAACTAATGAAAAACTGTTTTTT. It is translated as CASSVTGLGTNEKLFF.